These 26 T cell receptor beta chains came from one sample sequenced in a study of blood T cell repertoires in COVID-19. Data came from immunoSEQ multiplex PCR; TCRdb stores just in-frame clones and leaves some out. The table records about 220,000 clones, roughly 80% of them present only once. The sequenced sample was peripheral blood. The receptors here all came from a woman aged 55-69 years who had recovered from COVID-19.

V is TRBV15 and J is TRBJ1-4; D might be TRBD1 (6 bases). Trimming removed 0 bases at V and 5 bases at J, with 10 bases between. Germline-derived CDR1 and CDR2 are LNHNV and YYDKDF (reference sequence). The CDR3 contains 15 residues. The CDR3 spells CATSRDLGHNEKLFF. The CDR3 region has the DNA TGTGCCACCAGCAGAGATCTGGGACACAATGAAAAACTGTTTTTT.

To note about this clone: Other DNA sequences within the sample encode an identical CDR3. In DNA form, the CDR3 reads TGTGCCAGCAGCGTAGGAGGGGGGGTCCAAGAGACCCAGTACTTC. This encodes CASSVGGGVQETQYF. The V call is TRBV9, the J call TRBJ2-5; a weak D match, TRBD2 (7 bases). The CDR3 is 15 residues long. Trimming removed 0 bases at V and 1 base at J, with 10 bases between. CDR1 is SGDLS and CDR2 is YYNGEE in the germline V gene.

The CDR3 DNA follows: TGCGCCAGCAGCCCTAGGACACCCTATAATTCACCCCTCCACTTT. Its protein is CASSPRTPYNSPLHF. The chain links TRBV5-1 to TRBJ1-6, with TRBD1 as a possible D gene (5 bases). There are 15 residues in the CDR3. The germline V gene has CDR1 SGHRS and CDR2 YFSETQ. V dropped 4 bases and J dropped 2 bases, with 10 bases sitting between them. Together with reference TRBV5-1 and TRBJ1-6, the CDR3 gives the full variable domain: KAGVTQTPRYLIKTRGQQVTLSCSPISGHRSVSWYQQTPGQGLQFLFEYFSETQRNKGNFPGRFSGRQFSNSRSEMNVSTLELGDSALYLCASSPRTPYNSPLHFGNGTRLTVT.

The chain has TRBV20-1 and TRBJ2-5; D is uncertain. Germline CDR1 is DFQATT and CDR2 is SNEGSKA (reference sequence). This CDR3 is built from 11 residues. The V end was cut by 5 bases, the J end by 4 bases, with 8 bases between. The CDR3 nucleotides are TGCAGTGCTTGGCATGGAGAGACCCAGTACTTC. It codes for CSAWHGETQYF.

The V call is TRBV10-3, the J call TRBJ2-2; a weak D match, TRBD2 (7 bases). Trimming took 11 bases from V and 6 from J, leaving 13 bases between them. This CDR3 spans 12 amino acids. The germline V gene encodes CDR1 ENHRY and CDR2 SYGVKD. As DNA, the CDR3 is TGTGCCCTCGGGGGGCCCGCCGGGGAGCTGTTTTTT. Amino acids: CALGGPAGELFF.

This clone occurred a few times. The chain recombines TRBV6-6 with TRBJ1-2; weak D call: TRBD1 (5 bases). V dropped 3 bases and J dropped 4 bases, with 12 bases sitting between them. Germline loops: CDR1 MNHNY, CDR2 SVGAGI (reference sequence). The CDR3 extends over 14 amino acids. This CDR3 reads CASSYNRFGYGYTF. For the CDR3, the DNA is TGTGCCAGCAGTTATAACAGGTTTGGCTATGGCTACACCTTC.

The chain combines TRBV4-1 with TRBJ1-2, with D possibly TRBD1 on 6 matching bases. The V gene's germline CDR1 is MGHRA and CDR2 YSYEKL. The CDR3 has 15 amino acids. Trimming stripped 0 bases from V and 5 bases from J, with 13 bases between. CDR3 sequence (DNA): TGCGCCAGCAGCCAAGAGCAGGGGTCTGGATATGGCTACACCTTC. Translating gives CASSQEQGSGYGYTF.

The rearrangement uses TRBV7-2 and TRBJ1-5; D remains unclear. The CDR3 extends over 13 amino acids. The V gene's germline CDR1 is SGHTA and CDR2 FQGNSA. The V gene lost 5 bases and the J gene lost 4 bases, with 9 bases spanning the gap. For the CDR3, the DNA is TGTGCCAGCAGCCCCGACATAAATCAGCCCCAGCATTTT. Translation: CASSPDINQPQHF.

This clone was counted a few times. The chain joins TRBV18 to TRBJ2-2; D call uncertain. Trimming removed 5 bases at V and 2 bases at J, with 9 bases between. The CDR3 length is 14 residues. Germline CDR1 KGHSH, CDR2 LQKENI. This CDR3 reads CASSEYSNTGELFF. DNA of the CDR3: TGTGCCAGCTCAGAATACTCAAACACCGGGGAGCTGTTTTTT.

The V and J genes are TRBV7-9 and TRBJ1-4; D remains ambiguous. V was trimmed by 2 bases and J by 8 bases, leaving 15 bases between them. This CDR3 is built from 15 residues. The V gene's germline CDR1 is SEHNR and CDR2 FQNEAQ (reference sequence). The CDR3 protein is CASSLIGRGPEKLFF. CDR3 bases: TGTGCCAGCAGCTTAATAGGCCGGGGTCCCGAAAAACTGTTTTTT.

The V and J genes are TRBV5-4 and TRBJ1-1, with TRBD1 matching over 8 bases. Germline V gene lookup returns CDR1 SGHNT and CDR2 YYREEE (reference sequence). J was trimmed by 1 base and V by 4 bases; bases with no gene match: 9. The CDR3 runs to 16 residues. CDR3: CASSPTGQGTNTEAFF. CDR3 DNA sequence: TGTGCCAGCAGCCCCACCGGACAGGGAACGAACACTGAAGCTTTCTTT.

A few counts support this clone. This chain joins TRBV6-2 or TRBV6-3 and TRBJ2-7; 7 bases agree with TRBD2. The V segment lost 6 bases and the J segment 7 bases; nucleotides outside the gene matches: 9. Germline CDR1 reads MNHEY; CDR2 reads SVGEGT. The CDR3 is made up of 13 amino acids. This CDR3 is CASSRDYLREQYF. The CDR3 nucleotides are TGTGCCAGCAGCCGGGACTACCTTAGGGAGCAGTACTTC.

The genes are TRBV5-1 and TRBJ1-3; TRBD1 might be the D (6 bases). Looked up from germline, CDR1 is SGHRS and CDR2 is YFSETQ. The CDR3 totals 18 residues. Trimming removed 0 bases at V and 0 bases at J, with 16 bases between. The CDR3 DNA reads TGCGCCAGCAGCTTGGGATACCGGGACACCTTCTCTGGAAACACCATATATTTT. Its translation is CASSLGYRDTFSGNTIYF.

V is TRBV10-3 and J is TRBJ1-2; 9 bases align to TRBD1. The CDR3 consists of 15 residues. CDR1 and CDR2 (germline): ENHRY, SYGVKD. V lost 4 bases and J lost 3; bases outside the gene matches: 6. CDR3 sequence reads: CAISVVDRGDYGYTF. The CDR3 bases are TGTGCCATCAGTGTCGTGGACAGGGGAGACTATGGCTACACCTTC.

This chain joins TRBV6-5 and TRBJ2-7; D perhaps matches TRBD2 (7 bases). V was clipped by 6 bases and J by 6 bases, with 15 bases between them. This CDR3 comprises 13 residues. Germline loops: CDR1 MNHEY, CDR2 SVGAGI. The CDR3 nucleotides are TGTGCCAGCAGCTCTCCAGGGGAGGGCGAGCAGTACTTC. It specifies CASSSPGEGEQYF.

The chain uses TRBV7-2 and TRBJ2-7; no firm D call. The CDR3 spans 15 residues. Germline assignment: CDR1 SGHTA and CDR2 FQGNSA. V lost 3 bases and J 6 bases, leaving 18 bases between the germline ends. CDR3 region: CASSFPSGVRCEQYF. In nucleotides, the CDR3 is TGTGCCAGCAGCTTTCCCTCTGGAGTACGCTGCGAGCAGTACTTC.

The chain combines TRBV7-9 with TRBJ2-3; TRBD2 matches at 10 bases. This CDR3 contains 16 residues. Germline V CDR1 and CDR2: SEHNR, FQNEAQ (reference sequence). J gave up 2 bases and V 5 bases, and 7 bases lay outside the gene matches. The CDR3 DNA reads TGTGCCAGCAGCGAGGGGACTAGCGATCTCACAGATACGCAGTATTTT. Protein: CASSEGTSDLTDTQYF.

The J gene is TRBJ2-1, the V gene TRBV5-1; 14 bases align to TRBD2. The CDR3 is made up of 14 amino acids. Germline V gene lookup returns CDR1 SGHRS and CDR2 YFSETQ. The V gene end was trimmed by 7 bases and the J gene end by 5 bases; junction bases not matched to a gene: 2. The CDR3, as DNA: TGCGCCAGCCAGACTAGCGGGGGGGACAATGAGCAGTTCTTC. This gives the protein CASQTSGGDNEQFF.

The chain is built from TRBV10-2 and TRBJ1-2; D ambiguous. V was shortened by 7 bases and J by 8 bases, with 17 bases between the two germline ends. The CDR3 has 13 residues. Per germline, CDR1 WSHSY and CDR2 SAAADI. The CDR3 sequence: CASTGGLERGYTF. CDR3 nucleotides: TGCGCCAGCACCGGAGGGTTGGAGCGGGGCTACACCTTC.

This clone was seen a single time. The V and J genes are TRBV15 and TRBJ2-1; possible D gene TRBD1, 6 bases. V lost 4 bases and J 5 bases, leaving 15 bases between the germline ends. Per germline, CDR1 LNHNV and CDR2 YYDKDF (reference sequence). This CDR3 region has 15 residues. DNA of the CDR3: TGTGCCACCAGCACCAACTGGGGGCCAGACAATGAGCAGTTCTTC. Protein product: CATSTNWGPDNEQFF.

The chain couples TRBV5-8 to TRBJ1-2, with TRBD1 matching over 7 bases. This CDR3 contains 14 residues. CDR1 is SGHTS and CDR2 is YDEGEE in the germline V gene. Trimming took 8 bases from V and 7 from J; bases not matched to a gene: 14. The CDR3 DNA is TGTGCCAGTCTCACGGACAGGATGGGTGGTGGCTACACCTTC. This gives the protein CASLTDRMGGGYTF. Full variable domain (remainder filled in from reference TRBV5-8 and TRBJ1-2): EAGVTQSPTHLIKTRGQQATLRCSPISGHTSVYWYQQALGLGLQFLLWYDEGEERNRGNFPPRFSGRQFPNYSSELNVNALELEDSALYLCASLTDRMGGGYTFGSGTRLTVV.

The chain links TRBV18 to TRBJ1-1; a possible D gene is TRBD1 (6 bases). The germline V gene encodes CDR1 KGHSH and CDR2 LQKENI. Trimming took 3 bases from V and 3 from J, leaving 11 bases between them. The CDR3 totals 14 residues. This CDR3 is CASSPQDSYTEAFF. As DNA, the CDR3 is TGTGCCAGCTCACCCCAGGACAGCTACACTGAAGCTTTCTTT.

This chain links TRBV3-1 (or the pseudogene TRBV3-2) with TRBJ2-1, with TRBD2 identical over 7 bases. Germline CDR1 reads LGHDT; CDR2 reads YNNKEL (reference sequence). V gave up 0 bases and J gave up 3 bases; unmatched junction bases: 8. The CDR3 sequence is 17 residues long. Here the CDR3 reads CASSQDLEAGLYNEQFF. CDR3 nucleotides: TGTGCCAGCAGCCAAGATTTAGAAGCGGGACTCTACAATGAGCAGTTCTTC.

In this sample, this clone turned up once. CDR3: CSASRGGSPYEQYF. DNA of the CDR3: TGCAGTGCTAGTCGGGGGGGCTCTCCCTACGAGCAGTACTTC. The V call is TRBV20-1, the J call TRBJ2-7; 8 nucleotides agree with TRBD2. V shed 3 bases, J shed 2 bases, and the junction held 6 bases outside the gene matches. Germline CDR1 reads DFQATT; CDR2 reads SNEGSKA (reference sequence). This CDR3 has 14 residues.

The CDR3 spells CASGLTQGVRNGYTF. CDR3 nucleotides: TGTGCTAGTGGTTTGACACAGGGGGTCAGGAATGGCTACACCTTC. V and J are TRBV12-5 and TRBJ1-2; 8 bases map to TRBD1. V lost 2 bases, J lost 6 bases, and 8 bases stayed unmatched. The germline V gene encodes CDR1 LGHNT and CDR2 FRNRAP. The CDR3 sequence is 15 residues long.

The chain combines TRBV6-5 with TRBJ1-2; TRBD1 is a possible D gene (6 bases). Germline assignment: CDR1 MNHEY and CDR2 SVGAGI. CDR3 length: 14 residues. Trimming shortened V by 6 bases and J by 4 bases, and 15 bases separated the two germline ends. The CDR3 DNA follows: TGTGCCAGCAGCCAAACAGGGATTGGCTATGGCTACACCTTC. This sequence encodes CASSQTGIGYGYTF.